A single T cell receptor (beta chain) is shown here with its context. The antigen is unknown. This sample was included in a study of siplizumab effects on memory and regulatory T cells. The CDR3 is 13 amino acids. Losses at the gene ends were 2 bases for V and 8 bases for J; bases not matched to a gene: 5. Germline V lookup: CDR1 KGHSH, CDR2 LQKENI. Repertoires were generated with immunoSEQ multiplex PCR, while TCRdb's copy carries only in-frame clones and drops some. The sample lists fewer than 130,000 clones; roughly 89% were seen once. Whole-study findings and limits: Naive T cells seemed more diverse than memory cells; they also seemed major alloresponse contributors. Among alloreactive clones, only a minor fraction mapped to unstimulated subsets.

The receptor was derived from a human donor in good health. The chain carries TRBV18 and TRBJ1-2; 7 nucleotides align to TRBD1. Sample: CD4+ T cells sorted from blood. The CDR3 DNA is TGTGCCAGCTCACCAGACAGGGATGTAGGCTACACCTTC. This gives the protein CASSPDRDVGYTF.